The entry below gives a single T cell receptor beta chain sequence along with its context. Germline loops: CDR1 KGHSH, CDR2 LQKENI. There are 13 residues in the CDR3. V dropped 4 bases and J dropped 4; count of bases not matched to a gene: 3. This sample was taken from a study of blood T cell repertoires in COVID-19. Study details: Collection of acute and convalescent COVID-19 samples took place in the United States, Italy and Spain. T cells, B-cell-depleted T cells, or PBMCs supplied cDNA or gDNA.

Per the study methods: Using reference gene primer amplification, nucleated cell counts were estimated. Assay used: immunoSEQ multiplex PCR; TCRdb lists only in-frame clones, some missing. V and J calls plus clone size are reproduced from that table; the DNA served to infer D and trimming. The top ten hold approximately 2% of the sample, which has approximately 47,000 clones, roughly 83% seen once. The sequence derives from a woman aged 55 to 70 with acute or convalescent COVID-19. The sequencing input was peripheral blood. The chain joins TRBV18 to TRBJ1-1; 7 bases align to TRBD1. This CDR3 reads CASSLTGSTEAFF. The DNA for the CDR3 is TGTGCCAGCTCACTGACAGGGTCCACTGAAGCTTTCTTT.